The subject of this entry is one T cell receptor beta chain. Its matching antigen is unknown. The sample is drawn from a study of T cells in narcolepsy. Turning to the study itself: Healthy controls were enrolled alongside patients with narcolepsy type 1 or type 2.

Points from the study as a whole: Same-patient CSF and blood CD4+ T cell clonotypes included HCRT-specific and TRIB2-specific autoreactive ones. Some memory CD4+ repertoires had no autoreactive clone sequences.

Some clones are missing from TCRdb's copy, which holds only in-frame ones; the method was immunoSEQ multiplex PCR. The sample shows about 35,000 clones, approximately 80% of them seen only once. Sequenced material: memory (CD45RA-) CD4+ T cells from blood. The origin of this receptor is a human donor in good health.

The CDR3 nucleotides are TGCGCCAGCAGTGACAGGGGGCAGTCTAGCAATCAGCCCCAGCATTTT. This codes for CASSDRGQSSNQPQHF. This chain uses TRBV10-2 with TRBJ1-5; 8 positions agree with TRBD1. Germline V lookup: CDR1 WSHSY, CDR2 SAAADI. Trimming at V came to 3 bases and at J to 0 bases, leaving 4 bases not matched to a gene. This CDR3 is 16 amino acids long.